What follows is one TCR beta chain and its context. The table lists this clonotype with a few counts. This clone's antigen is unknown. It has no much larger one-base neighbor in the sample; base qualities were not kept. The entry originates in a study of T-cell reconstitution after alpha-beta-depleted transplantation in children (dated by TCRdb to between 2015 and 2016). Turning to the overall study: Using TCR repertoire profiling, the study followed T-cell immune reconstitution in a quantitative way in children after TCRalphabeta/CD19-depleted allogeneic hematopoietic cell transplantation.

Libraries were prepared through PCR. Sequencing was performed on an Illumina HiSeq 2500. TCR libraries were prepared with molecular barcoding, using unique molecular identifiers to normalize TCRbeta repertoire quantification. Using fastp at Q25 and MiXCR, TCRdb reprocessed the public reads and kept productive beta chains. Every CDR3 protein is listed once, alongside the most common genes and DNA of its rows. The table for this sample lists approximately 590,000 distinct CDR3 sequences; more than 9% of them were counted only once. The ten largest make up around 4% of the sample. Here the sequenced sample was PBMCs from the stem cell graft donor, taken from the stem cell graft. This TCR derives from a human donor who donated a stem cell graft to a child with acute myeloid leukemia.

The CDR3 sequence is CASSGISGDSTDTQYF. The nucleotide sequence reads TGTGCCAGCAGCGGGATCAGCGGGGATAGCACAGATACGCAGTATTTT. Recombination connected TRBV6-1 to TRBJ2-3; 7 bases in between match TRBD2. The germline V gene provides CDR1 MNHNS and CDR2 SASEGT. Compared with germline, V lacks 6 bases and J lacks 0 bases; bases without a gene match: 9. Taken from cysteine to phenylalanine, the CDR3 has 16 residues. Only the CDR3 region is kept as DNA, spanning 48 bases read in frame from base 1.